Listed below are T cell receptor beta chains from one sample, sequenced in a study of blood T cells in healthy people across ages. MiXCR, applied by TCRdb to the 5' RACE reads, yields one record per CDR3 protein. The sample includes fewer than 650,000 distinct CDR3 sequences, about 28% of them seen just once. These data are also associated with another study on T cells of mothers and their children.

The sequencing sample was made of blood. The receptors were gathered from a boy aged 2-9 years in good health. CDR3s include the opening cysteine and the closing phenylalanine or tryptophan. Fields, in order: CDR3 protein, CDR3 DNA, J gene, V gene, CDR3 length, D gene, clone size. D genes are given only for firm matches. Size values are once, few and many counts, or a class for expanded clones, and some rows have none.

CASSGRISYEQYF | TGTGCCAGCAGTGGAAGGATCTCCTACGAGCAGTACTTC | TRBJ2-7 | TRBV28 | 13 | . | .
CSATRDRAYEQYF | TGCAGTGCTACCCGGGACAGGGCTTACGAGCAGTACTTC | TRBJ2-7 | TRBV20-1 | 13 | TRBD1 | few
CASSLAVSGVYGQYF | TGTGCCAGCAGCTTGGCGGTAAGCGGGGTCTACGGGCAGTACTTC | TRBJ2-7 | TRBV7-8 | 15 | TRBD2 | .
CSARGPYGYTF | TGCAGTGCTAGGGGGCCCTATGGCTACACCTTC | TRBJ1-2 | TRBV20-1 | 11 | . | .
CATAVLGGDNEQFF | TGTGCCACTGCCGTTTTGGGGGGAGACAATGAGCAGTTCTTC | TRBJ2-1 | TRBV19 | 14 | . | few
CATQIGTETQYF | TGTGCCACCCAAATCGGGACAGAGACCCAGTACTTC | TRBJ2-5 | TRBV7-9 | 12 | . | few
CASSGEGANEQYF | TGTGCCAGCAGTGGTGAGGGCGCGAACGAGCAGTACTTC | TRBJ2-7 | TRBV7-9 | 13 | . | .
CASSTGLAGQETQYF | TGTGCCAGCAGTACGGGACTAGCGGGCCAAGAGACCCAGTACTTC | TRBJ2-5 | TRBV7-2 | 15 | TRBD2 | .
CSVAGTHEQYF | TGCAGCGTCGCCGGGACACACGAGCAGTACTTC | TRBJ2-7 | TRBV29-1 | 11 | . | .
CSATVGRTEAFF | TGCAGTGCTACAGTGGGCAGAACTGAAGCTTTCTTT | TRBJ1-1 | TRBV20-1 | 12 | . | few
CASSLRQGRADTQYF | TGTGCCAGCAGCTTAAGACAGGGGCGTGCAGATACGCAGTATTTT | TRBJ2-3 | TRBV7-3 | 15 | TRBD1 | .
CACDAGGKNIQYF | TGTGCCTGCGATGCGGGGGGCAAAAACATTCAGTACTTC | TRBJ2-4 | TRBV30 | 13 | TRBD2 | many
CASSLAAKATAEQYF | TGCGCCAGCAGCTTGGCCGCCAAGGCCACGGCCGAGCAGTACTTC | TRBJ2-7 | TRBV5-1 | 15 | . | few
CASSKKIVDRRTSGMRDNEQFF | TGTGCCAGCAGCAAAAAGATCGTAGACAGGAGGACTAGCGGGATGAGGGACAATGAGCAGTTCTTC | TRBJ2-1 | TRBV21-1 | 22 | . | .
CASSLGQPGELFF | TGTGCCAGCAGTTTAGGCCAGCCCGGGGAGCTGTTTTTT | TRBJ2-2 | TRBV27 | 13 | . | .
CASSLGPEYQPQHF | TGCGCCAGCAGCTTGGGGCCGGAGTATCAGCCCCAGCATTTT | TRBJ1-5 | TRBV5-1 | 14 | . | .
CSATLTGGSEKLFF | TGCAGCGCCACCCTGACAGGGGGCAGTGAAAAACTGTTTTTT | TRBJ1-4 | TRBV29-1 | 14 | TRBD1 | many
CASRGNDEGSQETQYF | TGTGCCAGCAGGGGGAACGATGAGGGAAGCCAAGAGACCCAGTACTTC | TRBJ2-5 | TRBV12-3/TRBV12-4 | 16 | . | .
CASFKGGGIQETQYF | TGTGCCAGCTTCAAAGGCGGGGGGATCCAAGAGACCCAGTACTTC | TRBJ2-5 | TRBV6-1 | 15 | TRBD2 | .
CASSPPMVQETQYF | TGTGCCAGCAGCCCCCCTATGGTCCAAGAGACCCAGTACTTC | TRBJ2-5 | TRBV7-9 | 14 | . | .
CASSSVEGRFIAYEQYF | TGCGCCAGCAGCTCTGTTGAGGGGAGGTTCATTGCCTACGAGCAGTACTTC | TRBJ2-7 | TRBV5-1 | 17 | . | .
CASSPWAASWNEQFF | TGCGCCAGCAGCCCTTGGGCGGCGTCTTGGAATGAGCAGTTCTTC | TRBJ2-1 | TRBV4-3 | 15 | . | .
CASTLGGGTKETQYF | TGTGCCAGCACCCTGGGCGGGGGGACCAAAGAGACCCAGTACTTC | TRBJ2-5 | TRBV7-2 | 15 | TRBD2 | .
CASSQVGQADAYEQYF | TGTGCCAGCAGCCAAGTTGGGCAAGCCGACGCGTACGAGCAGTACTTC | TRBJ2-7 | TRBV14 | 16 | . | .
CASSSGLAGDLSQQFF | TGTGCCAGCAGCTCGGGACTAGCGGGCGACCTCTCGCAGCAGTTCTTC | TRBJ2-1 | TRBV5-6 | 16 | TRBD2 | .
CASRIGAGMTDTQYF | TGCGCCAGCAGAATAGGAGCGGGGATGACAGATACGCAGTATTTT | TRBJ2-3 | TRBV5-1 | 15 | TRBD2 | few
CASSQDLSGIHNEQFF | TGTGCCAGCAGCCAAGATCTTAGCGGGATCCACAATGAGCAGTTCTTC | TRBJ2-1 | TRBV4-2 | 16 | TRBD2 | .
CAISEGLGSTDTQYF | TGTGCCATCAGTGAGGGCTTGGGGAGCACAGATACGCAGTATTTT | TRBJ2-3 | TRBV10-3 | 15 | . | few
CASSPGLAGGDEQFF | TGCGCCAGCAGCCCGGGACTAGCGGGAGGGGATGAGCAGTTCTTC | TRBJ2-1 | TRBV5-1 | 15 | TRBD2 | many
CASSPRHFGETQYF | TGTGCCAGCAGCCCCCGGCACTTCGGAGAGACCCAGTACTTC | TRBJ2-5 | TRBV7-2 | 14 | . | few
CAWFLADQETQYF | TGTGCCTGGTTTCTAGCGGACCAAGAGACCCAGTACTTC | TRBJ2-5 | TRBV30 | 13 | TRBD2 | few
CASSGQRSVEQYF | TGTGCCAGCAGCGGGCAAAGATCGGTCGAGCAGTACTTC | TRBJ2-7 | TRBV5-6 | 13 | . | few
CASTGQGDSNEQFF | TGTGCCAGCACGGGACAGGGGGATTCTAATGAGCAGTTCTTC | TRBJ2-1 | TRBV6-1 | 14 | TRBD1 | .
CASSRGGTGGTEAFF | TGTGCCAGCAGCAGAGGGGGGACAGGGGGTACTGAAGCTTTCTTT | TRBJ1-1 | TRBV7-2 | 15 | TRBD1 | once
CASSLPGTYEQYF | TGTGCCAGCAGCTTACCGGGAACCTACGAGCAGTACTTC | TRBJ2-7 | TRBV7-9 | 13 | . | .
CASSPPGLRTTYEQYF | TGTGCCAGCAGTCCCCCGGGACTCCGAACCACCTACGAGCAGTACTTC | TRBJ2-7 | TRBV27 | 16 | . | few
CASSLEAGGNNEQFF | TGCGCCAGCAGCTTGGAAGCGGGGGGGAACAATGAGCAGTTCTTC | TRBJ2-1 | TRBV5-1 | 15 | TRBD2 | .
CASSHRDNQPQHF | TGTGCCAGCAGCCACAGGGATAATCAGCCCCAGCATTTT | TRBJ1-5 | TRBV12-3/TRBV12-4 | 13 | . | few
CVSSLVDRGFYEQYF | TGTGTCAGCAGCTTAGTGGACAGGGGATTCTACGAGCAGTACTTC | TRBJ2-7 | TRBV11-2 | 15 | TRBD1 | .
CSVRDGGYTF | TGCAGCGTCCGGGACGGTGGCTACACCTTC | TRBJ1-2 | TRBV29-1 | 10 | . | .
CASRRETGHGYTF | TGTGCCAGCAGACGGGAGACAGGGCATGGCTACACCTTC | TRBJ1-2 | TRBV7-9 | 13 | TRBD1 | .
CASSANAREISYEQYF | TGTGCCAGCAGTGCAAACGCTCGGGAAATCTCCTACGAGCAGTACTTC | TRBJ2-7 | TRBV6-1 | 16 | . | few